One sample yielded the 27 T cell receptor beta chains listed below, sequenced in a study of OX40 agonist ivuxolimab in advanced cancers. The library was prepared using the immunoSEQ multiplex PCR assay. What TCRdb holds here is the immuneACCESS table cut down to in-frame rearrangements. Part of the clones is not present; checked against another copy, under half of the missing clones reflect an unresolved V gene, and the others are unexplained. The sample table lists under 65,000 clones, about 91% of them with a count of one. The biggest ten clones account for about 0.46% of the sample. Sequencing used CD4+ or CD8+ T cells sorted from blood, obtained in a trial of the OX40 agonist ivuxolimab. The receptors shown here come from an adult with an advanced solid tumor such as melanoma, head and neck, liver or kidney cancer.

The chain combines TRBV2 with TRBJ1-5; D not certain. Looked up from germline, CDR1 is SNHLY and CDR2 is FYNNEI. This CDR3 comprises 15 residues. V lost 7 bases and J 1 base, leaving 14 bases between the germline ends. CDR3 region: CASNGVRISNQPQHF. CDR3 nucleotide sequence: TGTGCCAGCAATGGAGTCCGGATAAGCAATCAGCCCCAGCATTTT.

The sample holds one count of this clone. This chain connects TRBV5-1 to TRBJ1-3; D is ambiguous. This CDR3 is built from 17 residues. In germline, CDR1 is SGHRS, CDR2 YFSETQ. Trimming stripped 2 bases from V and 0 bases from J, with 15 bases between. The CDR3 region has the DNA TGCGCCAGCAGCTTCGGAGGGAGGCCTGACTCTGGAAACACCATATATTTT. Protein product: CASSFGGRPDSGNTIYF.

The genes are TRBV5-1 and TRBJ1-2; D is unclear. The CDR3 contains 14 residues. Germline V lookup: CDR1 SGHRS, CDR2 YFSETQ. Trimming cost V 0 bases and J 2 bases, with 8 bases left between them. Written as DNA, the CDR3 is TGCGCCAGCAGCTTGGCTTCGCAGAACTATGGCTACACCTTC. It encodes CASSLASQNYGYTF.

For the CDR3, the DNA is TGTGCCAGCAGTGCCCCCGGGGTAGTAGGTGGCTACACCTTC. Encoded protein: CASSAPGVVGGYTF. The gene calls are TRBV6-5 and TRBJ1-2, with D unclear. V gave up 5 bases and J gave up 7 bases, with 17 bases separating them. The CDR3 is 14 residues long. In germline, CDR1 is MNHEY, CDR2 SVGAGI.

In DNA, the CDR3 is TGTGCCATCAGGGGACAGCAAGAGACCCAGTACTTC. This encodes CAIRGQQETQYF. The rearrangement uses TRBV10-3 and TRBJ2-5; 7 bases map to TRBD1. The CDR3 runs to 12 residues. Per the germline V gene, CDR1 is ENHRY and CDR2 is SYGVKD. Trimming cost V 6 bases and J 2 bases; bases outside gene matches: 0.

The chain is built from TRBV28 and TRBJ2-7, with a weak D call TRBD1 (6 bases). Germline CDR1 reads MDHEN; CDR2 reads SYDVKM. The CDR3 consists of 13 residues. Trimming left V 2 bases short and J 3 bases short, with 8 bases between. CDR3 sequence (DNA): TGTGCCAGCAGTTTAAGGACAGACTACGAGCAGTACTTC. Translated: CASSLRTDYEQYF. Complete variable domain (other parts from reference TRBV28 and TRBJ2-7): DVKVTQSSRYLVKRTGEKVFLECVQDMDHENMFWYRQDPGLGLRLIYFSYDVKMKEKGDIPEGYSVSREKKERFSLILESASTNQTSMYLCASSLRTDYEQYFGPGTRLTVT.

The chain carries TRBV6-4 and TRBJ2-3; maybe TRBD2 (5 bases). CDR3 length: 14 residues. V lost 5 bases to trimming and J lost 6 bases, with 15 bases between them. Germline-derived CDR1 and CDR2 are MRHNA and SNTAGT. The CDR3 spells CASSSTPLDDTQYF. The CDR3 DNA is TGTGCCAGCAGTTCGACCCCACTAGACGATACGCAGTATTTT.

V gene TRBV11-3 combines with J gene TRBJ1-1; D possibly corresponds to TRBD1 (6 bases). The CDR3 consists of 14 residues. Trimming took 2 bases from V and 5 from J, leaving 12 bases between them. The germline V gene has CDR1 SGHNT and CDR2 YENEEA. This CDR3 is CASSLYRARTEAFF. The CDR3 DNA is TGTGCCAGCAGCTTATACAGGGCTCGGACTGAAGCTTTCTTT.

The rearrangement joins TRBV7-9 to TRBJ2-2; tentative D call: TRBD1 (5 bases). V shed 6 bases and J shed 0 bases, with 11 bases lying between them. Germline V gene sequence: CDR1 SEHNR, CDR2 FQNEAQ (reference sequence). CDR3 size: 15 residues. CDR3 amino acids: CASSSGPTNTGELFF. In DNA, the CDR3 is TGTGCCAGCAGTTCAGGGCCGACGAACACCGGGGAGCTGTTTTTT.

The CDR3 protein is CASSFENFRDGYTF. CDR3 nucleotide sequence: TGTGCCAGCAGCTTCGAGAATTTTAGAGATGGCTACACCTTC. The chain joins TRBV5-4 to TRBJ1-2; no clear D gene. Between the trimmed V and J ends, which lost 2 bases and 6 bases, there was a span of 14 bases. CDR3 length equals 14 residues. CDR1 is SGHNT and CDR2 is YYREEE in the germline V gene (reference sequence).

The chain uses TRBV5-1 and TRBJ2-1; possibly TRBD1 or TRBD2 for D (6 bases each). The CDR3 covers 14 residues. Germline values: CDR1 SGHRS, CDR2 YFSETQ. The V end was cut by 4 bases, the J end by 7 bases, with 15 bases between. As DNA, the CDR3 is TGCGCCAGCAGCCAAACGCTAGGGGGGAATGAGCAGTTCTTC. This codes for CASSQTLGGNEQFF.

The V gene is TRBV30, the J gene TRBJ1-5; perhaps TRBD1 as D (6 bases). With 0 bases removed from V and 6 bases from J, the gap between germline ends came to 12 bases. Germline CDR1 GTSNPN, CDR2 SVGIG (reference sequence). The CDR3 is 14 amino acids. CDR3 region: CAWSVSGAIQPQHF. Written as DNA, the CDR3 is TGTGCCTGGAGTGTATCAGGGGCCATTCAGCCCCAGCATTTT.

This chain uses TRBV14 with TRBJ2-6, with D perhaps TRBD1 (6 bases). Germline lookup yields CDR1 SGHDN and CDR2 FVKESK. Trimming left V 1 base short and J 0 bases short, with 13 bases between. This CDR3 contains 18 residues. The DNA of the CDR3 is TGTGCCAGCAGCCAAGGCGGTGGGGGCCCCTCTGGGGCCAACGTCCTGACTTTC. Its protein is CASSQGGGGPSGANVLTF.

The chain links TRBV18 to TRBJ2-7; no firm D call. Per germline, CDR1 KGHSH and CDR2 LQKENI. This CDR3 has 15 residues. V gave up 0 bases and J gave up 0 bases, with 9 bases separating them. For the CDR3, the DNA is TGTGCCAGCTCACCACCTTCCCGGAACTCCTACGAGCAGTACTTC. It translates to CASSPPSRNSYEQYF.

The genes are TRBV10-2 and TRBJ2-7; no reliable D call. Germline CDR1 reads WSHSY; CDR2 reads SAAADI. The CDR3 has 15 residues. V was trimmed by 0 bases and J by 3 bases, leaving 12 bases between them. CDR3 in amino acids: CASSESAQRNYEQYF. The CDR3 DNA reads TGCGCCAGCAGTGAGTCAGCACAGCGAAACTACGAGCAGTACTTC.

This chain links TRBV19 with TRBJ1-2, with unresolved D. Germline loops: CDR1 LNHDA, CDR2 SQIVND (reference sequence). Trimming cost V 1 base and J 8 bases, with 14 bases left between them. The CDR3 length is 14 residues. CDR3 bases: TGTGCCAGTAGTATAGGTATGGGAAAGGACGGCTACACCTTC. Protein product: CASSIGMGKDGYTF.

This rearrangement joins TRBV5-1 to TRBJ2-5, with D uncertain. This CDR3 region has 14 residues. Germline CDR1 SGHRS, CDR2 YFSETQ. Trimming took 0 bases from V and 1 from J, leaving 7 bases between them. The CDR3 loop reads CASSLDSGQETQYF. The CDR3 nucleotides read TGCGCCAGCAGCTTGGACTCCGGCCAAGAGACCCAGTACTTC.

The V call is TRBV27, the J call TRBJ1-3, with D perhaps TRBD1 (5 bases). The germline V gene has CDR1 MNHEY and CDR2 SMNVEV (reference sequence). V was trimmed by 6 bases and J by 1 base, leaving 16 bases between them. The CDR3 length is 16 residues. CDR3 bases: TGTGCCAGCAGCCCATGGGGGGGTCGGTCTGGAAACACCATATATTTT. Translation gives CASSPWGGRSGNTIYF.

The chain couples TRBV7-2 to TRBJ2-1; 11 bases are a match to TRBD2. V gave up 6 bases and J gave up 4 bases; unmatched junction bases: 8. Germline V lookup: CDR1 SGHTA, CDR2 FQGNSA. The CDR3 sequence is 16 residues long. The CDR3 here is CASRIPGLAAYNEQFF. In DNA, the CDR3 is TGTGCCAGCAGAATCCCGGGACTAGCGGCATACAATGAGCAGTTCTTC.

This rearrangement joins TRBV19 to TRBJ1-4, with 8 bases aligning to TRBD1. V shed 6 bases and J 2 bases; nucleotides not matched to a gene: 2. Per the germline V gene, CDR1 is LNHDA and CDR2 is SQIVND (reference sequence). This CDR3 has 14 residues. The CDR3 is CASSRQGTNEKLFF. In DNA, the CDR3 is TGTGCCAGTAGCCGACAGGGGACTAATGAAAAACTGTTTTTT.

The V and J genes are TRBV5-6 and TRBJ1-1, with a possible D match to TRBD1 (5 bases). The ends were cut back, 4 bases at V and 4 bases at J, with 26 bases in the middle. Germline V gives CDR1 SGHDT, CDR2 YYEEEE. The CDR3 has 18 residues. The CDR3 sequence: CASSLLGGRAHRGTEAFF. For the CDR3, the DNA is TGTGCCAGCAGCCTCCTGGGGGGTCGAGCCCATAGGGGCACTGAAGCTTTCTTT.

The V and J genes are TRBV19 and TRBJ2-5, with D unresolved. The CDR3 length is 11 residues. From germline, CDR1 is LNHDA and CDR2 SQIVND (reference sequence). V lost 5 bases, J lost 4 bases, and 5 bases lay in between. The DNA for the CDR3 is TGTGCCAGTAGTGTAAGAGAGACCCAGTACTTC. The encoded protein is CASSVRETQYF. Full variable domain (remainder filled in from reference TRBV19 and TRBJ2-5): DGGITQSPKYLFRKEGQNVTLSCEQNLNHDAMYWYRQDPGQGLRLIYYSQIVNDFQKGDIAEGYSVSREKKESFPLTVTSAQKNPTAFYLCASSVRETQYFGPGTRLLVL.

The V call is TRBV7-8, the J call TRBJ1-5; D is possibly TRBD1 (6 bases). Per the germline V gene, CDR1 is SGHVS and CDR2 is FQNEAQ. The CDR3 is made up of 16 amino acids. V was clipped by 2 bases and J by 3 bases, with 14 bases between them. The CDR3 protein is CASSLRGVRDNQPQHF. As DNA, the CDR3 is TGTGCCAGCAGCTTAAGGGGGGTGCGGGACAATCAGCCCCAGCATTTT.

In DNA form, the CDR3 reads TGTGCCAGTCGAGGACGGCTTAACACCGGGGAGCTGTTTTTT. Translated: CASRGRLNTGELFF. The rearrangement joins TRBV19 to TRBJ2-2; D is unclear. Germline values: CDR1 LNHDA, CDR2 SQIVND (reference sequence). Trimming stripped 8 bases from V and 2 bases from J, with 12 bases between. The CDR3 totals 14 residues. The variable domain in full, with the rest retrieved from reference TRBV19 and TRBJ2-2, is DGGITQSPKYLFRKEGQNVTLSCEQNLNHDAMYWYRQDPGQGLRLIYYSQIVNDFQKGDIAEGYSVSREKKESFPLTVTSAQKNPTAFYLCASRGRLNTGELFFGEGSRLTVL.

The CDR3 spells CASSEARVYEQYF. The CDR3 DNA is TGTGCCAGCAGTGAAGCGCGGGTGTACGAGCAGTACTTC. The genes are TRBV6-1 and TRBJ2-7, with D possibly being TRBD2 (5 bases). With 0 bases removed from V and 4 bases from J, the gap between germline ends came to 7 bases. The CDR3 consists of 13 residues. The V gene's germline CDR1 is MNHNS and CDR2 SASEGT.

The CDR3 sequence is CASSRTTGANTEAFF. CDR3 coding DNA: TGCGCCAGCAGCAGGACTACCGGGGCGAACACTGAAGCTTTCTTT. The V gene is TRBV5-1, the J gene TRBJ1-1; TRBD1 is a possible D gene (5 bases). Trimming removed 4 bases from V and 1 base from J, with 14 bases in between. The CDR3 sequence is 15 residues long. Germline-derived CDR1 and CDR2 are SGHRS and YFSETQ.

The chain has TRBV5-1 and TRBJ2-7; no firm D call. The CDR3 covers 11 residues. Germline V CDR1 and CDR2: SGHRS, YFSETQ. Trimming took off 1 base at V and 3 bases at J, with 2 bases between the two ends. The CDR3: CASSLNYEQYF. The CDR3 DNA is TGCGCCAGCAGCTTGAACTACGAGCAGTACTTC.